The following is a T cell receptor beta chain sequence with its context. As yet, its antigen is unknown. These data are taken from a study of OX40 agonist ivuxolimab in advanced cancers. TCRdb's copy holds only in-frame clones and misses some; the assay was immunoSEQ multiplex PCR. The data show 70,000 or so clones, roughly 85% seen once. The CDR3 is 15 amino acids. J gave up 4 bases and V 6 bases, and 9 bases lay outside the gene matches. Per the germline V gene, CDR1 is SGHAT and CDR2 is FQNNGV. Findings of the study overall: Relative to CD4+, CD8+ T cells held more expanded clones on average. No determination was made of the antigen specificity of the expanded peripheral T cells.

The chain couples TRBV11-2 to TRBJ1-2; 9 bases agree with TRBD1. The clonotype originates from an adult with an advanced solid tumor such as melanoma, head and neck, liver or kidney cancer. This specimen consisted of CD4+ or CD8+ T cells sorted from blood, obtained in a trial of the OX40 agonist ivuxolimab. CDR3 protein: CASSPRTGVTYGYTF. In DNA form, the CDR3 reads TGTGCCAGCAGTCCACGGACAGGGGTTACCTATGGCTACACCTTC.